This T cell receptor beta chain came from a study of T cell responses to AZD1222 COVID-19 vaccine. Using immunoSEQ multiplex PCR, the repertoire was profiled, and TCRdb retains in-frame clones only, with some absent. The table records around 130,000 clones, around 85% of them present only once. Study observations and caveats: Donors, mostly white British, included more females; clonal diversity was possibly underestimated.

The CDR3 totals 14 residues. Germline CDR1 reads SNHLY; CDR2 reads FYNNEI. Trimming left V 8 bases short and J 2 bases short, with 15 bases between. Note on this clone: The antigen remains unidentified.

This receptor was taken from an adult in good health. The input for sequencing was peripheral blood, taken on day 0 of AZD1222 vaccination. V and J are TRBV2 and TRBJ1-2, with D tentatively TRBD1 (6 bases). CDR3 nucleotide sequence: TGTGCCAGCGGTACCGGGACACACAACTATGGCTACACCTTC. Its protein is CASGTGTHNYGYTF.